The 7 T cell receptor beta chains below all came from one sample that was sequenced in a study of shared clonotypes between healthy human individuals. TCRdb keeps only in-frame clones here, not all; method: immunoSEQ multiplex PCR. This table holds around 690,000 clones, less than 95% found once. The sample taken for sequencing was memory CD8+ T cells from PBMCs. The subset here: CD45RO+ cells pooled with CCR7-negative TemRA cells. The receptors stem from a man in his late teens or twenties in good health. Some clones in this sample may be carry-over from other donors' samples.

The chain recombines TRBV12-5 with TRBJ2-5; 7 bases match TRBD1. J lost 7 bases, V lost 2 bases, and 16 bases had no gene match. The germline gives CDR1 LGHNT, CDR2 FRNRAP. CDR3 length equals 17 residues. CDR3: CASGLLGGGTESGTQYF. DNA of the CDR3: TGTGCTAGTGGTTTGTTAGGGGGCGGCACCGAGTCTGGGACCCAGTACTTC.

The chain has TRBV7-6 and TRBJ2-2, with TRBD2 identical over 12 bases. Germline CDR1 SGHVS, CDR2 FNYEAQ. This CDR3 is 15 amino acids long. Unmatched junction bases numbered 3, after V lost 5 bases and J lost 5 bases. The CDR3 here is CASSPGTSGTGELFF. CDR3 nucleotides: TGTGCCAGCAGCCCCGGGACTAGCGGGACCGGGGAGCTGTTTTTT.

The chain links TRBV27 to TRBJ2-1, with TRBD1 as a possible D gene (6 bases). CDR3 size: 14 residues. The germline V gene encodes CDR1 MNHEY and CDR2 SMNVEV (reference sequence). The ends were cut back, 3 bases at V and 16 bases at J, with 22 bases in the middle. CDR3 residues: CASSLGAGPRASFF. CDR3 in DNA: TGTGCCAGCAGTTTGGGGGCGGGCCCTAGGGCATCCTTCTTC.

The genes are TRBV5-5 and TRBJ2-1; 7 positions agree with TRBD2. This CDR3 region has 16 residues. CDR1 and CDR2 from the germline V gene are SGHKS and YYEKEE (reference sequence). Trimming cost V 0 bases and J 1 base; bases outside gene matches: 4. CDR3: CASSLGGRVSYNEQFF. The CDR3 DNA reads TGTGCCAGCAGCTTGGGCGGGAGAGTATCCTACAATGAGCAGTTCTTC.

The rearrangement joins TRBV7-3 to TRBJ2-2; tentative D call: TRBD2 (5 bases). The ends were cut back, 1 base at V and 6 bases at J, with 15 bases in the middle. The germline V gene encodes CDR1 SGHTA and CDR2 FQGTGA. The CDR3 contains 16 residues. The CDR3 nucleotides read TGTGCCAGCAGCTTAAGGGGTACCCGGGAAGCCGGGGAGCTGTTTTTT. This codes for CASSLRGTREAGELFF.

This clone was picked up one time. The chain joins TRBV7-9 to TRBJ2-3, with D perhaps matching TRBD1 or TRBD2 (5 bases each). This CDR3 is 18 amino acids long. The V and J ends lost 0 bases and 2 bases respectively, with 18 bases between them. Germline-derived CDR1 and CDR2 are SEHNR and FQNEAQ (reference sequence). The CDR3, as DNA: TGTGCCAGCAGCTTAGCTGAGGGGCCGTGGGGCCACACAGATACGCAGTATTTT. Translating it yields CASSLAEGPWGHTDTQYF.

The V call is TRBV27, the J call TRBJ2-2; D not resolved. From germline, CDR1 is MNHEY and CDR2 SMNVEV (reference sequence). With 6 bases removed from V and 2 bases from J, the gap between germline ends came to 10 bases. The CDR3 extends over 14 amino acids. CDR3 nucleotide sequence: TGTGCCAGCAGGACTTACCTAAACACCGGGGAGCTGTTTTTT. Translating gives CASRTYLNTGELFF.